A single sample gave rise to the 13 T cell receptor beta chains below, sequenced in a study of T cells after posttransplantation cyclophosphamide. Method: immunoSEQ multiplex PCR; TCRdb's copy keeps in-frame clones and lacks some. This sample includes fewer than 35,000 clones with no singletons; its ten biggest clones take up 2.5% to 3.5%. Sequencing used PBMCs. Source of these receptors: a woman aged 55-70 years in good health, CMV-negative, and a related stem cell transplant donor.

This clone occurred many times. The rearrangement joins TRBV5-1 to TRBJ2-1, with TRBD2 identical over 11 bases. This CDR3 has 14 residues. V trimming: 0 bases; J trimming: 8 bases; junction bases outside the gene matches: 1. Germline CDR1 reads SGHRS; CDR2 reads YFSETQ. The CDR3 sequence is CASSLVAGGDEQFF. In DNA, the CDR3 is TGCGCCAGCAGCTTGGTAGCGGGGGGGGATGAGCAGTTCTTC.

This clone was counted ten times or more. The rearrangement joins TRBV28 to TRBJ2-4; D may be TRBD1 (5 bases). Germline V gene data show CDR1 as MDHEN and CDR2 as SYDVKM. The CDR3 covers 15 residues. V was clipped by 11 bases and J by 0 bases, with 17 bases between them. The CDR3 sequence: CAVHPGALAKNIQYF. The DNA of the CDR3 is TGTGCCGTCCACCCTGGGGCTCTAGCCAAAAACATTCAGTACTTC.

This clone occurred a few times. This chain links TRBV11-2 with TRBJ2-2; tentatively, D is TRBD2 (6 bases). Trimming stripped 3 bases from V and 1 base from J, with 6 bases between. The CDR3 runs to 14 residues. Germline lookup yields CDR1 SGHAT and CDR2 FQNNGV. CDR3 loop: CASSFSGNTGELFF. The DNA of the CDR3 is TGTGCCAGCAGCTTTAGCGGGAACACCGGGGAGCTGTTTTTT.

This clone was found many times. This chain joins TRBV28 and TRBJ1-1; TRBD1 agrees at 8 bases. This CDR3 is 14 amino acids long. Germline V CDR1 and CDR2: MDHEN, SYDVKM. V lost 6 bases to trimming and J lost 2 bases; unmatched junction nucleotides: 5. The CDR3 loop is CASRRGQANTEAFF. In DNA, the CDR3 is TGTGCCAGCAGACGGGGACAGGCAAACACTGAAGCTTTCTTT.

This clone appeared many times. CDR3 loop: CASSLPRTGTRSYEQYF. Written as DNA, the CDR3 is TGTGCCAGCAGTTTACCCCGGACAGGGACCAGGTCCTACGAGCAGTACTTC. V usage is TRBV28 and J usage is TRBJ2-7; TRBD1 matches at 8 bases. The CDR3 loop spans 17 amino acids. Germline V gene data show CDR1 as MDHEN and CDR2 as SYDVKM. V shed 2 bases, J shed 1 base, and the junction held 10 bases outside the gene matches.

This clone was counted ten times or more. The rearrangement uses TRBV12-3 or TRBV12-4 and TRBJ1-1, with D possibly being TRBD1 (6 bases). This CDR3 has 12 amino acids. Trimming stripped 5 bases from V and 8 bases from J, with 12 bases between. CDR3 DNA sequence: TGTGCCAGCAGTGTTACAGGGACCGAAGCTTTCTTT. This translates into CASSVTGTEAFF.

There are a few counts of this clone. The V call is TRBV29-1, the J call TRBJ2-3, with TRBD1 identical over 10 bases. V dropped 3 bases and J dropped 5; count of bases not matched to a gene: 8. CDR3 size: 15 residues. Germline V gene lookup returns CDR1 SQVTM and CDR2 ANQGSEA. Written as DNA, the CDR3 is TGCAGCGTTGAGCAGGGACAGGGGACGGGAGATACGCAGTATTTT. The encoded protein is CSVEQGQGTGDTQYF.

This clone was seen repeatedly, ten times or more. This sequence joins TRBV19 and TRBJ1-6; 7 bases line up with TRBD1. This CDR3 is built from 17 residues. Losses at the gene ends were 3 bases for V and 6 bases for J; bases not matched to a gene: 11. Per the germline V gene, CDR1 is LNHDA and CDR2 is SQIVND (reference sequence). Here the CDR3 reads CASSIQGDLLRNSPLHF. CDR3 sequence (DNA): TGTGCCAGTAGTATCCAGGGGGACCTCCTCCGTAATTCACCCCTCCACTTT.

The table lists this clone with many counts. The CDR3 DNA follows: TGTGCCAGCAGAAGACAGGCCCGGGAGCAGTTCTTC. This encodes CASRRQAREQFF. V usage is TRBV6-5 and J usage is TRBJ2-1; TRBD1 is a possible D gene (6 bases). V dropped 6 bases and J dropped 10 bases, with 13 bases sitting between them. CDR1 is MNHEY, CDR2 SVGAGI, per germline. This CDR3 has 12 amino acids.

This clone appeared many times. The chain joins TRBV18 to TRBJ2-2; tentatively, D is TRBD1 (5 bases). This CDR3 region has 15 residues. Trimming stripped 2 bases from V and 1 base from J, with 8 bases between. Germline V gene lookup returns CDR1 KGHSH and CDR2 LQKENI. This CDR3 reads CASSPGALNTGELFF. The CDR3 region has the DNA TGTGCCAGCTCACCAGGGGCACTGAACACCGGGGAGCTGTTTTTT.

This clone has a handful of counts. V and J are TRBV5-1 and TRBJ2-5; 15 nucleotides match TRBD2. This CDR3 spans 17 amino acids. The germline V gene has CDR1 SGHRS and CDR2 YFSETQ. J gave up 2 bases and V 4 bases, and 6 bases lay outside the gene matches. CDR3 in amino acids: CASSLGLAGGRQETQYF. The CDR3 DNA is TGCGCCAGCAGCCTCGGACTAGCGGGAGGGCGGCAAGAGACCCAGTACTTC.

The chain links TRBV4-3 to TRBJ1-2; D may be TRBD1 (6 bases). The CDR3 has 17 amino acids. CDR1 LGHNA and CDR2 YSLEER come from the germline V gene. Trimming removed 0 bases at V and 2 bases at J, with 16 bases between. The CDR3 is CASSQDPPGQPNYGYTF. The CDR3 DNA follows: TGCGCCAGCAGCCAAGATCCCCCAGGACAGCCAAACTATGGCTACACCTTC.

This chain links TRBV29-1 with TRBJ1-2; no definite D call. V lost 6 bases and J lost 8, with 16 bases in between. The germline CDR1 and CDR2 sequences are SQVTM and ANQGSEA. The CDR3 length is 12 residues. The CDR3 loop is CSVAAGGYGYTF. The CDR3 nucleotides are TGCAGCGTCGCAGCGGGAGGTTACGGCTACACCTTC. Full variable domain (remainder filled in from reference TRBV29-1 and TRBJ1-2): SAVISQKPSRDICQRGTSLTIQCQVDSQVTMMFWYRQQPGQSLTLIATANQGSEATYESGFVIDKFPISRPNLTFSTLTVSNMSPEDSSIYLCSVAAGGYGYTFGSGTRLTVV.